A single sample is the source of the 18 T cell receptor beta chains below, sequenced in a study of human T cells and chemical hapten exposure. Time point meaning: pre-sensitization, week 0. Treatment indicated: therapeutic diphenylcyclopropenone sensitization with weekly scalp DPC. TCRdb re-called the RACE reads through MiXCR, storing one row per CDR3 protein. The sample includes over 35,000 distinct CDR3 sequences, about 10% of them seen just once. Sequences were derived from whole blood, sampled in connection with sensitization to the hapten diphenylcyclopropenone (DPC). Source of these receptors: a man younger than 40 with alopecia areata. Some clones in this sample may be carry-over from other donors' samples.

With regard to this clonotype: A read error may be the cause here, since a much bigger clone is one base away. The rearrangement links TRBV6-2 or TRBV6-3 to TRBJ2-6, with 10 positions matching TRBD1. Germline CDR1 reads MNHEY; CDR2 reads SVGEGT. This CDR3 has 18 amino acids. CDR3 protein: CASSYGTGARSGTNVLTF. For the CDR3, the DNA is TGTGCCAGCAGTTATGGGACAGGGGCTAGGTCTGGGACCAACGTCCTGACTTTC.

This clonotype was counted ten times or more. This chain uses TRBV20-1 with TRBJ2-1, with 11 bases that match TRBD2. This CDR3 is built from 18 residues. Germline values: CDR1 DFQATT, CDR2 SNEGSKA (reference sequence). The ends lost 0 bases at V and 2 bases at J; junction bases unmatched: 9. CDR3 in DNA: TGCAGTGCTAGAGATATAGGACCGGGACTAGCGGCCTACAATGAGCAGTTCTTC. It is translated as CSARDIGPGLAAYNEQFF.

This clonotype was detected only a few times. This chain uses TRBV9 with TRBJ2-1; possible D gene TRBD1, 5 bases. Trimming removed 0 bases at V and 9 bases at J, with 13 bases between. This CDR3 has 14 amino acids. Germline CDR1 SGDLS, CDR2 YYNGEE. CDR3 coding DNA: TGTGCCAGCAGCGTAGTTCAAGGGGCGGTTGAGCAGTTCTTC. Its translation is CASSVVQGAVEQFF.

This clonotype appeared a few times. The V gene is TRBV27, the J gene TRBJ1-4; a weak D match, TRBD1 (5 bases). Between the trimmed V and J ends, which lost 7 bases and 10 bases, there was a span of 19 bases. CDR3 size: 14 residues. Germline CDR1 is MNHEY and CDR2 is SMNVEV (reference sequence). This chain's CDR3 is CASTTLSVRGKLFF. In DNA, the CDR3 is TGTGCCAGCACCACTCTATCGGTTAGGGGAAAACTGTTTTTT.

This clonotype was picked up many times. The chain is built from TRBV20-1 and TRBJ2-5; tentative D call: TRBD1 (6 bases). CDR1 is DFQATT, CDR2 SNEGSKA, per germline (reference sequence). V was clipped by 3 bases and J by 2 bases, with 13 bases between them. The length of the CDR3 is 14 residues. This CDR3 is CSASVRRGQETQYF. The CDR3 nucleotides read TGCAGTGCTAGTGTAAGAAGGGGGCAAGAGACCCAGTACTTC.

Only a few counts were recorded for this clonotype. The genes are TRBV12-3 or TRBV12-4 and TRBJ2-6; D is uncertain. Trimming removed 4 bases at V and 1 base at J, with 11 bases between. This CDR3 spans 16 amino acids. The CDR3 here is CASSSQQPSGANVLTF. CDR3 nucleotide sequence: TGTGCCAGCAGTTCTCAACAGCCTTCTGGGGCCAACGTCCTGACTTTC.

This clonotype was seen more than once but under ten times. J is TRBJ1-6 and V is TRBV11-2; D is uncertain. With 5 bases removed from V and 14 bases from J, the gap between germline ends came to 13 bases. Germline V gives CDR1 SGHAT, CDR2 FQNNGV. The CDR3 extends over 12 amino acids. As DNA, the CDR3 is TGTGCCAGCAGCGCCGTCATTTGGGCCCTCCACTTT. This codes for CASSAVIWALHF. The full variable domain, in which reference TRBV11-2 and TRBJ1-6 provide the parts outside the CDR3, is EAGVAQSPRYKIIEKRQSVAFWCNPISGHATLYWYQQILGQGPKLLIQFQNNGVVDDSQLPKDRFSAERLKGVDSTLKIQPAKLEDSAVYLCASSAVIWALHFGNGTRLTVT.

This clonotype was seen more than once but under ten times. The CDR3 DNA reads as TGCAGCGTTGCTTGGCCGCCCGGCACAGATACGCAGTATTTT. The encoded protein is CSVAWPPGTDTQYF. The chain recombines TRBV29-1 with TRBJ2-3; D call uncertain. Per the germline V gene, CDR1 is SQVTM and CDR2 is ANQGSEA. The ends were cut back, 4 bases at V and 1 base at J, with 12 bases in the middle. The CDR3 covers 14 residues.

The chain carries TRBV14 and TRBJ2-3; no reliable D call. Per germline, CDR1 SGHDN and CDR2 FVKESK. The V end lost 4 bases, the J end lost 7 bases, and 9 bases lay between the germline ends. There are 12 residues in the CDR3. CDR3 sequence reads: CASSLEANTQYF. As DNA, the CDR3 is TGTGCCAGCAGCCTAGAGGCGAATACGCAGTATTTT.

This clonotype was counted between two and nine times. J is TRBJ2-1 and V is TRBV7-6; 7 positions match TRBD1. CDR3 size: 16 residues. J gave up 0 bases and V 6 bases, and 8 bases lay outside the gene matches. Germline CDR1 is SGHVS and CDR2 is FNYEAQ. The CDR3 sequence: CASRPTGKSSYNEQFF. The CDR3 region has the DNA TGTGCCAGCAGACCGACAGGGAAAAGCTCCTACAATGAGCAGTTCTTC.

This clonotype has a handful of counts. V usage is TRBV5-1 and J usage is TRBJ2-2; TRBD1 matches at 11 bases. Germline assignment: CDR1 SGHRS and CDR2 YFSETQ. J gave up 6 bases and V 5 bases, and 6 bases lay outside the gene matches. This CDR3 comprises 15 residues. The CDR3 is CASSSGQGASGELFF. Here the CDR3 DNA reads TGCGCCAGCAGTTCAGGACAGGGGGCCTCCGGGGAGCTGTTTTTT. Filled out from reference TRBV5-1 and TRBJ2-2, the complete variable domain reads KAGVTQTPRYLIKTRGQQVTLSCSPISGHRSVSWYQQTPGQGLQFLFEYFSETQRNKGNFPGRFSGRQFSNSRSEMNVSTLELGDSALYLCASSSGQGASGELFFGEGSRLTVL.

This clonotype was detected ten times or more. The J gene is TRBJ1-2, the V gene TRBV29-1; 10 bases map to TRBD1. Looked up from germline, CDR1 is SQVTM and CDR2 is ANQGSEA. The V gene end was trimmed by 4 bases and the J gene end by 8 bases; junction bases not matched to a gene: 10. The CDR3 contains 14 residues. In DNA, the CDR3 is TGCAGCGTTGCTGGGTATGGGACAGGGGAAGGCTACACCTTC. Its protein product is CSVAGYGTGEGYTF.

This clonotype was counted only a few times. The CDR3 sequence is CASSLAARANTEAFF. The CDR3 nucleotides are TGTGCCAGCAGCTTAGCAGCCAGGGCGAACACTGAAGCTTTCTTT. The rearrangement joins TRBV11-2 to TRBJ1-1; tentative D call: TRBD1 (5 bases). CDR1 is SGHAT and CDR2 is FQNNGV in the germline V gene. This CDR3 has 15 residues. V lost 1 base and J lost 1, with 10 bases in between.

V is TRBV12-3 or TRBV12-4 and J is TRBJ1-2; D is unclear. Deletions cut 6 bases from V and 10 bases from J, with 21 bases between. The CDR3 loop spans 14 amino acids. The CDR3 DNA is TGTGCCAGCAGCACTACCTGGGCCTTTATCGACTACACCTTC. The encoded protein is CASSTTWAFIDYTF.

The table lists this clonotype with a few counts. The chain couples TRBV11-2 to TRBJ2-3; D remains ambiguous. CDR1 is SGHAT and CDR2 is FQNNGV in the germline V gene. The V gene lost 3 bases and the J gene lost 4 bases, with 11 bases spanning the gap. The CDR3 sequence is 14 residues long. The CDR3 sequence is CASSFGGPADTQYF. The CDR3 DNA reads TGTGCCAGCAGCTTTGGTGGCCCGGCAGATACGCAGTATTTT.

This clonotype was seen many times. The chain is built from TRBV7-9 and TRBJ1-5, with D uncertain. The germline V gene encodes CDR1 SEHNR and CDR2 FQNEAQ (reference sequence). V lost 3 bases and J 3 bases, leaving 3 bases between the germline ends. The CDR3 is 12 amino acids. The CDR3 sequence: CASSFSNQPQHF. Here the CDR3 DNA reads TGTGCCAGCAGCTTCTCCAATCAGCCCCAGCATTTT.

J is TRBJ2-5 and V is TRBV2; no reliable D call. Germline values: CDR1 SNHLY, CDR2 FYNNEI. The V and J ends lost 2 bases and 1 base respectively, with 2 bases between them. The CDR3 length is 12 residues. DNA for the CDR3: TGTGCCAGCAGTGAAAGCCAAGAGACCCAGTACTTC. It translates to CASSESQETQYF. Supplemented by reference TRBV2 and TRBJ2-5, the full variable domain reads EPEVTQTPSHQVTQMGQEVILRCVPISNHLYFYWYRQILGQKVEFLVSFYNNEISEKSEIFDDQFSVERPDGSNFTLKIRSTKLEDSAMYFCASSESQETQYFGPGTRLLVL.

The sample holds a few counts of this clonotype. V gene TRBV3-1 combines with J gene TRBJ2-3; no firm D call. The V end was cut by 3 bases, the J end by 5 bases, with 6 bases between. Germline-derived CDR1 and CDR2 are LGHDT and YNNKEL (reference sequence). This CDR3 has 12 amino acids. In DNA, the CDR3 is TGTGCCAGCAGCCAGGCGGTAGATACGCAGTATTTT. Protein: CASSQAVDTQYF.